This T cell receptor (beta chain) was found in a study of blood T cell repertoires in COVID-19. Turning to the study itself: PBMCs, B-cell-depleted T cells, or T cells provided the cDNA or gDNA that made up the material.

TCRdb's table, derived via immunoSEQ multiplex PCR, lists solely in-frame clones and lacks some. Of more than 150,000 clones in the sample, over 75% were seen once. Trimming shortened V by 4 bases and J by 7 bases, and 21 bases separated the two germline ends. Per germline, CDR1 KGHSH and CDR2 LQKENI. CDR3 length equals 16 residues. Sequencing used peripheral blood. This TCR was recovered from a man aged 50 to 60 who had recovered from COVID-19. The J gene is TRBJ2-3, the V gene TRBV18; maybe TRBD2 (6 bases). The CDR3 DNA reads TGTGCCAGCTCACAGTCCCGGCGGGATGAGGGGAATACGCAGTATTTT. Translating gives CASSQSRRDEGNTQYF.